This T cell receptor (beta chain) comes out of a study of cytomegalovirus exposure and HLA in healthy donors. Use of 60 Vbeta and 13 Jbeta primers characterized the PCR. Profiling relied on immunoSEQ multiplex PCR, and the TCRdb table lists in-frame clones only, not all of them. The sample holds 150,000 to 200,000 clones, about 13% seen once. The CDR3 contains 15 residues. With V trimmed by 8 bases and J by 9 bases, 14 bases remained unmatched. Looked up from germline, CDR1 is LNHDA and CDR2 is SQIVND (reference sequence). A word on this clone: No antigen is known for it.

Points from the study as a whole: Per a later analysis, 18,000 or so TCR beta sequences showed association with HLA alleles at 0.05 false discovery rate.

This chain connects TRBV19 to TRBJ2-1; 9 nucleotides align to TRBD2. The sequence derives from a man aged 45 to 65 in good health and CMV-seropositive. Sequenced: PBMCs. The CDR3: CASGRVAGGPVEQFF. In DNA, the CDR3 is TGTGCCAGTGGCCGGGTGGCGGGGGGGCCGGTTGAGCAGTTCTTC.